This is a list of T cell receptor beta chains from one sample in a study of cytomegalovirus exposure and HLA in healthy donors. Clones were sequenced by immunoSEQ multiplex PCR, and TCRdb holds only the in-frame ones, with some missing. Of under 200,000 clones in the sample, roughly nine tenths were seen once. Sequencing used PBMCs. The source of these receptors is a woman aged 25-40 years in good health and CMV-seronegative. Each CDR3 is given with its conserved first and last residue. The D gene is left open where the match is weak. Only part of the rows carry a size: once, few, many, or a class if the clone is expanded.

V,J,size,D,DNA,CDR3
TRBV14,TRBJ1-1,.,.,TGTGCCAGCAGCCCCGCGCAGGCGGAAGCTTTCTTT,CASSPAQAEAFF
TRBV7-2,TRBJ2-7,.,.,TGTGCCAGCAGCCCTACAGGTTCCGTGATGGACGAGCAGTACTTC,CASSPTGSVMDEQYF
TRBV27,TRBJ1-1,.,.,TGTGCCAGCCCCTGCCCTAGGACAAGTAACACTGAAGCTTTCTTT,CASPCPRTSNTEAFF
TRBV29-1,TRBJ2-1,.,TRBD1,TGCAGCGTTGGTGGACAGGGTGGATCCTACAATGAGCAGTTCTTC,CSVGGQGGSYNEQFF
TRBV7-2,TRBJ2-6,.,.,TGTGCCAGCATTACGGGTGGGGTTGGGGCCAACGTCCTGACTTTC,CASITGGVGANVLTF
TRBV10-3,TRBJ2-7,.,.,TGTGCCATCGGGGAGCGGCAGTACTTC,CAIGERQYF
TRBV10-3,TRBJ2-1,.,TRBD2,TGTGCCATCAGTGAGGGGACTAGCGGGCCCCCTCAGTTCTTC,CAISEGTSGPPQFF
TRBV7-2,TRBJ1-4,.,.,TGTGCCAGCAGCCCCCTGCCTGCAACTAATGAAAAACTGTTTTTT,CASSPLPATNEKLFF
TRBV6-5,TRBJ1-3,.,TRBD1,TGTGCCAGCAGTTACAGGACAGGCTCTGGAAACACCATATATTTT,CASSYRTGSGNTIYF
TRBV10-3,TRBJ1-5,.,.,TGTGCCACCCAGGAGGATAGCAATCAGCCCCAGCATTTT,CATQEDSNQPQHF
TRBV2,TRBJ2-1,.,TRBD2,TGTGCCAGCAGTGAAGTGGGCGGGGGGACTTACAATGAGCAGTTCTTC,CASSEVGGGTYNEQFF
TRBV4-3,TRBJ2-7,once,.,TGCGCCAGCAGCCAAGCGGTGGGAACCCACGAGCAGTACTTC,CASSQAVGTHEQYF
TRBV6-4,TRBJ1-2,.,.,TGTGCCAGCAGCGAAGAAATGGGACATCACTATGGCTACACCTTC,CASSEEMGHHYGYTF
TRBV28,TRBJ1-3,.,.,TGTGCCAGCACCTCCCGGGGCTCTGGAAACACCATATATTTT,CASTSRGSGNTIYF
TRBV20-1,TRBJ1-2,.,.,TGCAGTGCTCCGACAGCCCCCTACACCTTC,CSAPTAPYTF
TRBV27,TRBJ1-5,once,.,TGTGCCAGCAGTTTTTCGAGCAATCAGCCCCAGCATTTT,CASSFSSNQPQHF
TRBV29-1,TRBJ1-5,.,TRBD1,TGCAGCGCCGGGGGAGGGACAGGAGTCAATCAGCCCCAGCATTTT,CSAGGGTGVNQPQHF
TRBV5-1,TRBJ2-3,.,TRBD2,TGCGCCAGCAGCGCGGGACTAGCGGGAGGCATTCCTAGCACAGATACGCAGTATTTT,CASSAGLAGGIPSTDTQYF
TRBV15,TRBJ1-3,.,.,TGTGCCACCAGCAGAGATAACGGCCAACTGAGCTCTGGAAACACCATATATTTT,CATSRDNGQLSSGNTIYF
TRBV4-1,TRBJ1-5,.,.,TGCGCCAGCAGCCAAGATAGTGATAATCAGCCCCAGCATTTT,CASSQDSDNQPQHF
TRBV27,TRBJ1-2,.,.,TGTGCCAGCAGTTTTAACCTGGAAGGAGGGAGCTACACCTTC,CASSFNLEGGSYTF
TRBV7-9,TRBJ2-5,.,TRBD1,TGTGCCAGCAGCTTATGGACAGGGGGGGAAGAGACCCAGTACTTC,CASSLWTGGEETQYF
TRBV27,TRBJ1-5,.,.,TGTGCCAGCAGTTTTGGTAATCAGCCCCAGCATTTT,CASSFGNQPQHF
TRBV11-3,TRBJ2-3,.,.,TGTGCCAGCAGCGAAAGGGGGTCGAAGGCCACAGATACGCAGTATTTT,CASSERGSKATDTQYF
TRBV19,TRBJ1-1,.,.,TGTGCCAGTAGGATTAACCCCCACAGGGTCCATACCACTGAAGCTTTCTTT,CASRINPHRVHTTEAFF
TRBV4-1,TRBJ2-1,.,.,TGCGCCAGCAGCCAAGAGGCGGGGCCCTCCTACAATGAGCAGTTCTTC,CASSQEAGPSYNEQFF
TRBV19,TRBJ2-7,.,.,TGTGCCAGTAGTATACCGGGATCGCACGAGCAGTACTTC,CASSIPGSHEQYF
TRBV4-1,TRBJ1-5,.,.,TGCGCCAGCAGCCAAGGACAACGGATCAATCAGCCCCAGCATTTT,CASSQGQRINQPQHF
TRBV9,TRBJ1-2,.,TRBD1,TGTGCCAGCAGCCCCAGACCGGGACAGGGCTATGGCTACACCTTC,CASSPRPGQGYGYTF
TRBV6-1,TRBJ2-7,.,.,TGTGCCAGCCAACGGGGGGCCACGAGCTCCTACGAGCAGTACTTC,CASQRGATSSYEQYF
TRBV28,TRBJ2-7,.,TRBD1,TGTGCCAGCAGCCCGCAGGGGACAGCAAGCTCCTACGAGCAGTACTTC,CASSPQGTASSYEQYF
TRBV7-8,TRBJ2-1,.,.,TGTGCCAGCAGCTTACGGACAGCTGGTGGGTACAATGAGCAGTTCTTC,CASSLRTAGGYNEQFF
TRBV5-6,TRBJ2-7,.,.,TGTGCCAGCAGCTTGGGCAACGCCTACGAGCAGTACTTC,CASSLGNAYEQYF
TRBV7-9,TRBJ2-2,.,.,TGTGCCAGCAGCTCCCGGGACACCCTTCTCTCCACCGGGGAGCTGTTTTTT,CASSSRDTLLSTGELFF
TRBV10-3,TRBJ1-5,.,.,TGTGCCATCAGTGAGTCCGCAGGAACAAATCAGCCCCAGCATTTT,CAISESAGTNQPQHF
TRBV13,TRBJ2-7,.,.,TGTGCCAGCAGCTTAGGGTCAGGGGAGTACGAGCAGTACTTC,CASSLGSGEYEQYF
TRBV5-1,TRBJ1-6,.,TRBD1,TGCGCCAGCAGCTCTGACGGGGACAGAGTTAATTCACCCCTCCACTTT,CASSSDGDRVNSPLHF
TRBV7-9,TRBJ1-5,.,TRBD1,TGTGCCAGCAGCTTAGGACAGGGAAATCAGCCCCAGCATTTT,CASSLGQGNQPQHF
TRBV11-2,TRBJ1-1,few,.,TGTGCCAGCAGATTAAATCAGGGAGGGCATTCTGAAGCTTTCTTT,CASRLNQGGHSEAFF
TRBV11-2,TRBJ2-1,.,.,TGTGCCAGCAGCTTCTGGGTCAATGAGCAGTTCTTC,CASSFWVNEQFF
TRBV2,TRBJ2-1,.,TRBD2,TGTGCCAGCAAGGGAGCGGGAGTAGGGAATGAGCAGTTCTTC,CASKGAGVGNEQFF
TRBV5-4,TRBJ1-2,.,.,TGTGCCAGCAGCCCAAAGGACAGCTCGAATGGCTACACCTTC,CASSPKDSSNGYTF
TRBV5-1,TRBJ2-3,once,.,TGCGCCAGCAGCCCGGCGGGAAGCACAGATACGCAGTATTTT,CASSPAGSTDTQYF
TRBV29-1,TRBJ1-4,.,.,TGCAGCGTTGAAAGGACGAAAAATGAAAAACTGTTTTTT,CSVERTKNEKLFF
TRBV18,TRBJ2-2,.,.,TGTGCCAGCCCACGGCCAGGGATGAACACCGGGGAGCTGTTTTTT,CASPRPGMNTGELFF
TRBV6-1,TRBJ1-1,.,.,TGTGCCAGCAGTGAAGGTAGCCGCACTGAAGCTTTCTTT,CASSEGSRTEAFF
TRBV29-1,TRBJ2-2,.,TRBD2,TGCAGCGTTCGGGAGGGCCTGAGGGACACCGGGGAGCTGTTTTTT,CSVREGLRDTGELFF
TRBV7-8,TRBJ2-1,.,TRBD2,TGTGCCAGCAGCCTAAGCTTGGCTAGCGGGGAGTCGTTCTTC,CASSLSLASGESFF
TRBV7-6,TRBJ2-7,.,TRBD1,TGTGCCAGCAGCCCTAGGACAGGATACTACGAGCAGTACTTC,CASSPRTGYYEQYF
TRBV7-2,TRBJ1-5,.,.,TGTGCCAGCAGCTTAAGGGGCCAGAGCAATCAGCCCCAGCATTTT,CASSLRGQSNQPQHF
TRBV5-4,TRBJ2-7,.,TRBD2,TGTGCCAGCAGCGCGACTAGCGGGGGACCTAAGGGGGAGCAGTACTTC,CASSATSGGPKGEQYF
TRBV30,TRBJ1-1,.,TRBD1,TGTGCCTGGAGTGTAGGTGGGGACAGTTTTGGAGCTTTCTTT,CAWSVGGDSFGAFF
TRBV19,TRBJ2-3,.,TRBD2,TGTGCCAGCGGACTAGCCACCACAGATACGCAGTATTTT,CASGLATTDTQYF
TRBV28,TRBJ2-3,.,.,TGTGCCAGCGACCCTCTAGCAGACAATACAGATACGCAGTATTTT,CASDPLADNTDTQYF